This T cell receptor beta chain was captured in a study of T cells in Graves' hyperthyroidism and ophthalmopathy. The CDR3 is made up of 16 amino acids. Germline V gene sequence: CDR1 SGHNT, CDR2 YYREEE (reference sequence). V was cut by 0 bases and J by 5 bases, with 14 bases left in between. The investigators amplified TCR beta CDR3 regions from RNA transcripts. The TCR CDR3 was amplified in a first-round RT-PCR using the HTBI primer set. TCRdb fed the multiplex PCR reads into MiXCR, producing one record per CDR3 protein. The table has roughly 710,000 distinct CDR3 sequences, approximately 36% seen once. Absent ophthalmopathy progression within 18 months defined stable Graves' hyperthyroidism. In patients aged 18 to 65, hyperthyroidism was newly diagnosed, with duration under 2 months. For the diagnoses, clinical symptoms, serum thyroxine and TRAb, thyroid ultrasound and orbital computed tomography were used.

This clonotype was counted only a few times. What it binds is not known. Study-wide findings and caveats: Peripheral blood also featured most of the thyroid clonotypes expanded above 0.001.

The rearrangement joins TRBV5-4 to TRBJ2-2; D might be TRBD2 (6 bases). Sequencing input: blood. The source is a woman aged 35 to 49 with Graves' hyperthyroidism. DNA of the CDR3: TGTGCCAGCAGCTTGGTGGGTAGCGGTGGGACCGGGGAGCTGTTTTTT. This codes for CASSLVGSGGTGELFF.